This TCR beta chain comes out of a study of Ad26.COV2.S vaccination and SARS-CoV-2 variants (dated by TCRdb to the early 2020s). A note on the overall study: Vaccine-arm donors were drawn from COV1001, a multicentre, randomized, double-blind, placebo-controlled phase I-IIa trial of Ad26.COV2.S in healthy adults. Dosing of Ad26.COV2.S was intramuscular, at either 5x10^10 or 1x10^11 viral particles, delivered as one shot or as two shots spaced 56 days apart. Sequencing of the TCRbeta repertoire served to evaluate the specificity and breadth of SARS-CoV-2-reactive T cell receptors following Ad26.COV2.S vaccination. A total of roughly 30 samples were included in the TCR-sequenced set, comprising around 19 Ad26.COV2.S vaccine recipients, 5 placebo recipients and 8 SARS-CoV-2 convalescent individuals. Trial participants were randomized into five groups of five: low-dose or high-dose Ad26.COV2.S given once or twice, or placebo on both occasions. Investigators did not know the trial group allocation while performing experiments and assessing outcomes. Study-wide findings and limitations: Comparing responses between vaccine doses or regimens was not something the study was powered to do. After vaccination, spike-specific CD8+ and CD4+ T cell responses were reported to show substantial breadth. Vaccine and placebo recipients had comparable non-spike TCR breadth, which fits with the vaccine containing only spike. Ad26.COV2.S recipients had higher spike-specific TCR breadth than placebo recipients (P = 0.0014). According to the authors, total T cell responses may have been underestimated by the TCR breadth and depth analyses.

The CDR3, from cysteine to phenylalanine, totals 15 residues. Of the read, only the CDR3 DNA is kept; its 45 bases are in frame from base 1. V and J lose 2 bases and 3 bases, and a span of 13 bases separates them. According to the germline V gene (reference sequence), CDR1 reads SEHNR and CDR2 reads FQNEAQ. Reading the label with the study, this specimen's treatment or condition is: roughly 19 received Ad26.COV2.S at low or high dose, single or two shots; about five received placebo; per-sample allocation not given. Repertoires of vaccine and placebo recipients were sequenced from samples taken on day 63 after the first injection. Between 29 July and 7 August 2020, Cohort 1b enrolled about two dozen adults aged 18-55 years at one site in Boston, USA. As a vaccine, Ad26.COV2.S was a replication-incompetent adenovirus type 26 vector that expressed a prefusion-stabilized SARS-CoV-2 spike protein derived from the original Wuhan strain.

Points on this clone: This clone's antigen is unknown. Nothing much larger sits one base from this clone, and base qualities are not available.

TCRbeta CDR3 regions were sequenced with the immunoSEQ Assay. After extraction, genomic DNA underwent amplification by bias-controlled multiplex PCR, followed by high-throughput sequencing. From the authors' description of their analysis: To quantify the absolute abundance of every unique TCRbeta CDR3 region, sequences were collapsed and filtered. T cell fraction was estimated by normalization of TCRbeta template counts to usable DNA, with usable DNA being measured through amplification of reference genes present in all nucleated cells. Repertoire TCRs were annotated as SARS-CoV-2-specific when V gene, CDR3 amino acid sequence and J gene were exactly matched to a known reactive TCR set. The reference SARS-CoV-2 TCR set was derived from MIRA and filtered for enrichment in COVID-19-positive ImmuneCODE repertoires, a step that removed public or cross-reactive TCRs. Using the MIRA antigens, annotated TCRs were further analysed by specific ORF or by position within an ORF. Depth was the summed frequency of annotated unique rearrangements, while breadth was defined as annotated unique rearrangements over total unique productive rearrangements. Two-sided Wilcoxon rank-sum tests were used to compare TCR breadth between groups. TCRdb took this table from immuneACCESS and kept in-frame rearrangements with V and J called. Such tables lack part of the clones; where checked against another copy, unresolved V genes explain under half of the gap, and the rest is unexplained. The DNA gave D and trimming, while V, J and clone size come from that table. Counted in this sample were 400,000 to 450,000 clones; about 93% of them appeared once. Together, the top ten hold 10% to 15% of the sample.

The sequence joins TRBV7-9 to TRBJ1-1; the D gene cannot be named for sure. This receptor was obtained from a person between 18 and 60 years old who received the Ad26.COV2.S COVID-19 vaccine or a placebo. Sequences were derived from peripheral blood, sampled in a trial of Ad26.COV2.S vaccine versus placebo. CDR3 loop: CASSLYPSLDTEAFF. Here is the DNA: TGTGCCAGCAGCTTATACCCATCGCTGGACACTGAAGCTTTCTTT.